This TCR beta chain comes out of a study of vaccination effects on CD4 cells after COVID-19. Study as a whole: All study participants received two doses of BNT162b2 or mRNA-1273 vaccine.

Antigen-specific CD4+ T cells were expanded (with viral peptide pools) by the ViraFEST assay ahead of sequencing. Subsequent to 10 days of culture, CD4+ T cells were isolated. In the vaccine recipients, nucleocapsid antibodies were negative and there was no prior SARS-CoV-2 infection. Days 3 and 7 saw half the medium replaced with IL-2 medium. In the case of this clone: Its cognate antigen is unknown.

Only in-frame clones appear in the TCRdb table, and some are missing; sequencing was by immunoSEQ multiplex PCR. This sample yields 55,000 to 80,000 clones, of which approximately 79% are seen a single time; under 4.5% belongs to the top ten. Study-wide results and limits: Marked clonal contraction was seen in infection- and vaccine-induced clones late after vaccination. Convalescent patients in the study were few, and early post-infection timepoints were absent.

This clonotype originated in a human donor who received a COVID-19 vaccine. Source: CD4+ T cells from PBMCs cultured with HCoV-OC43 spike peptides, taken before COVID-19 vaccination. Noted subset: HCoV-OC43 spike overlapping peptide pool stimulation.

Written as DNA, the CDR3 is TGTGCCAGCAGCCGGACGGGTACTGGAAACACCATATATTTT. Its translation is CASSRTGTGNTIYF. This chain joins TRBV6-2 or TRBV6-3 and TRBJ1-3; D is ambiguous. The CDR3 runs 14 residues. The V gene lost 6 bases and the J gene lost 2 bases, with 11 bases spanning the gap. Germline-derived CDR1 and CDR2 are MNHEY and SVGEGT.